This TCR beta chain was captured by sequencing in a study of blood T cell repertoires in COVID-19. Study in general: Spain, Italy and the United States supplied samples that represented acute and convalescent COVID-19. The cDNA or gDNA used as material had been derived from T cells, B-cell-depleted T cells, or PBMCs.

The method was immunoSEQ multiplex PCR; TCRdb's version includes in-frame clones alone and lacks a portion of them. The data hold 350,000 or so clones, with roughly 86% observed a single time. Seattle's cohort entered during active infection and was followed longitudinally. The CDR3 is made up of 13 amino acids. CDR1 is LNHDA, CDR2 SQIVND, per germline (reference sequence). Trimming removed 7 bases from V and 4 bases from J; junction bases left unmatched: 6. The gene calls are TRBV19 and TRBJ1-1; 7 nucleotides line up with TRBD1. The clonotype originates from a woman in her twenties or thirties with COVID-19, enrolled during active disease. Sequenced input: peripheral blood. In DNA form, the CDR3 reads TGTGCCAGTACCAAGACAGGGCTCACTGAAGCTTTCTTT. Translated: CASTKTGLTEAFF.